This TCR beta chain was retrieved from a study of Tregs in tolerant kidney transplant recipients. The repertoire was sequenced with immunoSEQ multiplex PCR; TCRdb's copy has only in-frame clones and lacks some. The table has 20,000 to 25,000 clones, 81% seen once; the top ten hold 20% to 30%. With regard to this clone: Antigen: not known.

The J segment lost 10 bases and the V segment lost 5 bases, leaving 19 bases of the junction unmatched. Germline lookup yields CDR1 SGHVS and CDR2 FQNEAQ. The CDR3 totals 17 residues. Mixed chimerism was transient after nonmyeloablative marrow transplants from related graft donors. Findings and limits, study-wide: Biological reproducibility was not directly addressed in this study. Findings come from small patient numbers and require larger validation. Activated donor B cell expansion appeared to reveal the most relevant donor-specific TCRbeta repertoire. Nucleotide sequences could not be compared across some patients' samples due to primer changes.

The chain carries TRBV7-8 and TRBJ2-1, with TRBD2 identical over 8 bases. The TCR comes from a human patient who received a combined kidney and bone marrow transplant. Some T cells may arise from the graft donor. The starting material was CD8+ T cells from blood (PBMCs), obtained 6 months after the transplant. DNA for the CDR3: TGTGCCAGCAGCCCATCGGCTAATAGCGGGGCCGGGGGGGAGCAGTTCTTC. Amino acid sequence: CASSPSANSGAGGEQFF.